This entry is about one TCR beta chain. A read error is possible here, since a much larger clone lies one base away. The sample comes from a study of shared clonotypes between healthy human individuals. The study enrolled healthy HIV-negative adults without recent acute infections or vaccinations as donors. Those who donated, Caucasian adults without exception, all lived in Nashville, Tennessee. Genomic DNA from each subset was divided evenly over several immunoSEQ plates. Some clones are missing from TCRdb's copy, which holds only in-frame ones; the method was immunoSEQ multiplex PCR. The table lists over a million clones, approximately 72% of them singletons. The sequence derives from a man younger than 35 in good health. Sequenced input: memory CD4+ T cells sorted from blood. Subset described: CD45RA-negative fraction.

Here the CDR3 reads CASSRGQYNSPLHF. The CDR3, as DNA: TGTGCCAGCAGCCGGGGACAGTATAATTCACCCCTCCACTTT. The chain uses TRBV6-5 and TRBJ1-6; 7 bases align to TRBD1. With 6 bases clipped from V and 4 bases from J, the junction kept 3 bases outside the gene matches. Germline V gives CDR1 MNHEY, CDR2 SVGAGI. The CDR3 runs 14 residues.